Each of the 9 T cell receptor beta chains below was sequenced from the same sample in a study of cytomegalovirus exposure and HLA in healthy donors. Primers: 60 Vbeta forward and 13 Jbeta reverse. Clones were read by immunoSEQ multiplex PCR, and TCRdb kept only the in-frame ones, dropping some. Seen here are fewer than 200,000 clones, around 68% observed once, and the top ten hold approximately 1.5%. What was sequenced was PBMCs. These receptors all stem from a girl aged 10-17 years in good health and CMV-seronegative.

The count of this clone is one. This chain joins TRBV2 and TRBJ1-5, with D perhaps TRBD1 (6 bases). The germline gives CDR1 SNHLY, CDR2 FYNNEI. The CDR3 is 17 residues long. Trimming left V 2 bases short and J 0 bases short, with 14 bases between. The DNA for the CDR3 is TGTGCCAGCAGTGAACAAGGGGGAGATCATAGCAATCAGCCCCAGCATTTT. Protein: CASSEQGGDHSNQPQHF. The full variable domain, completed using reference TRBV2 and TRBJ1-5, is EPEVTQTPSHQVTQMGQEVILRCVPISNHLYFYWYRQILGQKVEFLVSFYNNEISEKSEIFDDQFSVERPDGSNFTLKIRSTKLEDSAMYFCASSEQGGDHSNQPQHFGDGTRLSIL.

The DNA of the CDR3 is TGTGCCAGCCTGGGGACAGCAATGAACACTGAAGCTTTCTTT. Protein product: CASLGTAMNTEAFF. The chain recombines TRBV19 with TRBJ1-1; 7 nucleotides align to TRBD1. The V gene end was trimmed by 9 bases and the J gene end by 0 bases; junction bases not matched to a gene: 7. The CDR3 runs to 14 residues. Germline-derived CDR1 and CDR2 are LNHDA and SQIVND (reference sequence).

For the CDR3, the DNA is TGTGCCAGTAATCGGCTTGGACAGGGCGGAAAAACTGAAGCTTTCTTT. Residues: CASNRLGQGGKTEAFF. V and J are TRBV2 and TRBJ1-1; 8 bases match TRBD1. The CDR3 consists of 16 residues. Germline assignment: CDR1 SNHLY and CDR2 FYNNEI. The ends lost 9 bases at V and 5 bases at J; junction bases unmatched: 17.

The CDR3 is CASSDVREQYF. The CDR3 DNA is TGTGCCAGCAGTGATGTGAGGGAGCAGTACTTC. The chain employs TRBV6-1 and TRBJ2-7; no definite D call. V was pared by 3 bases and J by 7 bases, with 7 bases between. The CDR3 spans 11 residues. Germline V lookup: CDR1 MNHNS, CDR2 SASEGT.

The chain employs TRBV15 and TRBJ2-3; D perhaps matches TRBD2 (5 bases). The V end lost 3 bases, the J end lost 2 bases, and 15 bases lay between the germline ends. Germline V gene data show CDR1 as LNHNV and CDR2 as YYDKDF (reference sequence). This CDR3 has 16 amino acids. The CDR3 DNA is TGTGCCACCAGCAGCTCCTCGGACTCTTTCACAGATACGCAGTATTTT. The encoded protein is CATSSSSDSFTDTQYF.

The chain carries TRBV5-1 and TRBJ2-5, with 7 positions matching TRBD1. Germline loops: CDR1 SGHRS, CDR2 YFSETQ. V gave up 4 bases and J gave up 4 bases; unmatched junction bases: 7. The CDR3 has 14 amino acids. In nucleotides, the CDR3 is TGCGCCAGCAGCCGTACAGGGGTCGGAGAGACCCAGTACTTC. Translating it yields CASSRTGVGETQYF.

The gene calls are TRBV28 and TRBJ1-1, with unresolved D. Germline V gene data show CDR1 as MDHEN and CDR2 as SYDVKM. The CDR3 sequence is 12 residues long. V was shortened by 6 bases and J by 2 bases, with 7 bases between the two germline ends. The CDR3 is CASSHRNTEAFF. The CDR3 nucleotides are TGTGCCAGCAGCCACAGAAACACTGAAGCTTTCTTT.

In its sample, this clone was seen once. V and J are TRBV5-1 and TRBJ2-1; 7 nucleotides align to TRBD2. The CDR3 is 15 amino acids. Germline lookup yields CDR1 SGHRS and CDR2 YFSETQ. The ends lost 6 bases at V and 5 bases at J; junction bases unmatched: 11. The CDR3 loop reads CASKTREGRNNEQFF. The CDR3 DNA reads TGCGCCAGCAAAACGAGGGAGGGCCGGAACAATGAGCAGTTCTTC.

The chain carries TRBV5-1 and TRBJ1-3; 7 nucleotides match TRBD1. The CDR3 is 16 residues long. Germline CDR1 SGHRS, CDR2 YFSETQ. Unmatched junction bases numbered 6, after V lost 0 bases and J lost 3 bases. The CDR3 DNA is TGCGCCAGCAGCTTGGGCCAGGGGGTTTTTGGAAACACCATATATTTT. Translation: CASSLGQGVFGNTIYF.